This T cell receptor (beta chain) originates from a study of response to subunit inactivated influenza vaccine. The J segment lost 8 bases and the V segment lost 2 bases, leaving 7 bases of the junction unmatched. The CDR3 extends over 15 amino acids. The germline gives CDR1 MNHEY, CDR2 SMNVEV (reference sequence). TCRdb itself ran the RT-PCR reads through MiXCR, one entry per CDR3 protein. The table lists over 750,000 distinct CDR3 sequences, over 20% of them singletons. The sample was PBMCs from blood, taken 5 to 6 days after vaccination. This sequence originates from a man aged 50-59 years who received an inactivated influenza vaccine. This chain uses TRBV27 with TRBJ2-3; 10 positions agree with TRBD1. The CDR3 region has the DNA TGTGCCAGCAGTTTAGGGACAGGGGAATATGGTACGCAGTATTTT. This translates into CASSLGTGEYGTQYF.